The next 13 T cell receptor beta chains were all read from a single sample in a study of OX40 agonist ivuxolimab in advanced cancers. Assay used: immunoSEQ multiplex PCR; TCRdb lists only in-frame clones, some missing. The table lists about 32,000 clones, roughly 90% of them singletons. The sample here was CD4+ or CD8+ T cells sorted from blood, taken in a trial of the OX40 agonist ivuxolimab. Receptors originate from an adult with an advanced solid tumor such as melanoma, head and neck, liver or kidney cancer.

This clone was counted a single time. The J gene is TRBJ1-5, the V gene TRBV27; D not resolved. V lost 0 bases to trimming and J lost 7 bases, with 7 bases between them. Germline lookup yields CDR1 MNHEY and CDR2 SMNVEV (reference sequence). The CDR3 length is 13 residues. The chain's CDR3 is CASSLSSLQPQHF. As DNA, the CDR3 is TGTGCCAGCAGTTTATCGTCCCTCCAGCCCCAGCATTTT.

This clone has more than one count but fewer than ten. The rearrangement uses TRBV5-5 and TRBJ1-3, with TRBD1 as a possible D gene (5 bases). V was cut by 7 bases and J by 6 bases, with 17 bases left in between. The CDR3 contains 14 residues. The V gene's germline CDR1 is SGHKS and CDR2 YYEKEE (reference sequence). The CDR3 sequence: CASRDVAVENTIYF. The CDR3 DNA is TGTGCCAGCCGGGACGTGGCAGTTGAAAACACCATATATTTT.

Of note for this clone: Other nucleotide sequences in the sample specify the same CDR3. The rearrangement uses TRBV29-1 and TRBJ2-7; D is unresolved. Trimming left V 4 bases short and J 4 bases short, with 8 bases between. The CDR3 covers 11 residues. CDR1 and CDR2 (germline): SQVTM, ANQGSEA. The CDR3 loop is CSVGAGYEQYF. CDR3 coding DNA: TGCAGCGTTGGGGCCGGGTACGAGCAGTACTTC.

The chain is built from TRBV5-6 and TRBJ2-3; D is unclear. The CDR3 runs 14 residues. The V gene lost 2 bases and the J gene lost 1 base, with 8 bases spanning the gap. CDR1 and CDR2 (germline): SGHDT, YYEEEE. The CDR3 loop reads CASSFGQGTDTQYF. The DNA for the CDR3 is TGTGCCAGCAGCTTCGGTCAGGGCACAGATACGCAGTATTTT.

The V call is TRBV7-2, the J call TRBJ2-7; D may be TRBD2 (6 bases). Germline assignment: CDR1 SGHTA and CDR2 FQGNSA. Trimming left V 2 bases short and J 2 bases short, with 16 bases between. CDR3 length equals 16 residues. CDR3 residues: CASSLTSSPSPYEQYF. The CDR3 DNA follows: TGTGCCAGCAGCTTAACTAGCTCCCCCTCTCCCTACGAGCAGTACTTC.

The rearrangement joins TRBV6-5 to TRBJ2-7; no firm D call. The CDR3 runs 15 residues. The germline V and J ends were trimmed by 0 bases and 3 bases, with 12 bases remaining between them. CDR1 and CDR2 from the germline V gene are MNHEY and SVGAGI. The CDR3 DNA sequence: TGTGCCAGCAGTTACTCGGCGTATGGTCTCTACGAGCAGTACTTC. Amino acids: CASSYSAYGLYEQYF.

The J gene is TRBJ2-3, the V gene TRBV15, with D unresolved. V was pared by 0 bases and J by 0 bases, with 13 bases between. CDR1 is LNHNV and CDR2 is YYDKDF in the germline V gene (reference sequence). The CDR3 has 17 residues. CDR3 amino acids: CATSRDWGYPSTDTQYF. The CDR3 bases are TGTGCCACCAGCAGAGATTGGGGTTACCCTAGCACAGATACGCAGTATTTT.

V is TRBV27 and J is TRBJ1-5, with 8 bases that match TRBD1. The CDR3 extends over 16 amino acids. V dropped 4 bases and J dropped 1; count of bases not matched to a gene: 6. Per the germline V gene, CDR1 is MNHEY and CDR2 is SMNVEV (reference sequence). The CDR3 loop reads CASSSTGEGSNQPQHF. CDR3 sequence (DNA): TGTGCCAGCAGTTCGACAGGGGAAGGGAGCAATCAGCCCCAGCATTTT.

The chain carries TRBV19 and TRBJ1-2, with D uncertain. Trimming stripped 3 bases from V and 4 bases from J, with 9 bases between. This CDR3 region has 13 residues. CDR1 is LNHDA, CDR2 SQIVND, per germline (reference sequence). This chain's CDR3 is CASSIDGSYGYTF. CDR3 nucleotides: TGTGCCAGTAGTATTGACGGCAGCTATGGCTACACCTTC.

The rearrangement links TRBV11-2 to TRBJ2-3; no clear D gene. The CDR3 is 18 amino acids. With 1 base removed from V and 0 bases from J, the gap between germline ends came to 17 bases. Germline values: CDR1 SGHAT, CDR2 FQNNGV. CDR3 in DNA: TGTGCCAGCAGCTTAGGAAGGTTGAGGACGCCTAGCACAGATACGCAGTATTTT. Protein: CASSLGRLRTPSTDTQYF.

The rearrangement uses TRBV4-1 and TRBJ2-7; 8 bases match TRBD1. The CDR3 is 14 residues long. The V gene's germline CDR1 is MGHRA and CDR2 YSYEKL. V lost 3 bases to trimming and J lost 3 bases; unmatched junction nucleotides: 4. The CDR3 region has the DNA TGCGCCAGCAGCCACGGACAGGGTCTCTACGAGCAGTACTTC. As protein: CASSHGQGLYEQYF.

V gene TRBV19 combines with J gene TRBJ2-1; the match to TRBD2 covers 11 bases. The CDR3 totals 15 residues. The J segment lost 6 bases and the V segment lost 1 base, leaving 2 bases of the junction unmatched. CDR1 and CDR2 from the germline V gene are LNHDA and SQIVND (reference sequence). CDR3 nucleotide sequence: TGTGCCAGTAGTATAGGGCTAGCGGGGGGCAATGAGCAGTTCTTC. It specifies CASSIGLAGGNEQFF.

The chain recombines TRBV6-6 with TRBJ1-5; D unclear. This CDR3 spans 16 amino acids. V was shortened by 6 bases and J by 6 bases, with 21 bases between the two germline ends. CDR1 MNHNY and CDR2 SVGAGI come from the germline V gene (reference sequence). CDR3 amino acids: CASRTEGMTIPQPQHF. CDR3 DNA: TGTGCCAGCAGGACGGAGGGAATGACGATCCCTCAGCCCCAGCATTTT.